Sequencing of this T cell receptor (beta chain) was carried out in a study of memory CD4+ T cells and cytomegalovirus serostatus. The wider study: This sample comes from healthy Belgian adults, fewer than ten CMV seropositive, roughly 22 seronegative.

Losses at the gene ends were 4 bases for V and 2 bases for J; bases not matched to a gene: 4. This CDR3 is built from 16 residues. Germline CDR1 SGHRS, CDR2 YFSETQ. The authors' processing: Out-of-frame sequences were removed, leaving 2,000,000 or so distinct TCRbeta sequences. TCRdb keeps only in-frame clones here, not all; method: immunoSEQ multiplex PCR. The V and J calls and clone size were taken over from that table, and D and trimming were inferred from the DNA. The sample has approximately 92,000 clones, about 80% seen once. Single viable CD3+CD4+CD8-CD45RO+ cells were sorted as the memory CD4+ T cells. After thawing, CD4+ T cells were positively selected.

The source of this sequence is an adult in good health and CMV-seropositive. The V and J genes are TRBV5-1 and TRBJ2-3; TRBD2 aligns across 13 bases. Sequenced sample: memory CD4+ T cells from blood. The CDR3 coding sequence is TGCGCCAGCAGCACCGGACTAGCGGGGGACACAGATACGCAGTATTTT. Its protein is CASSTGLAGDTDTQYF.